This TCR beta chain was identified during a study of control samples from healthy donors and cancer patients. Germline assignment: CDR1 LGHNA and CDR2 YNFKEQ. The CDR3 is 15 amino acids. The germline V and J ends were trimmed by 4 bases and 2 bases, with 12 bases remaining between them. Only in-frame clones appear in the TCRdb table, and some are missing; sequencing was by immunoSEQ multiplex PCR. The sample carries more than 150,000 clones, around 93% recorded once. The origin of this receptor is a man aged 18-30 years in good health. Material: blood. The V call is TRBV4-2, the J call TRBJ2-1; tentative D call: TRBD2 (7 bases). The CDR3: CASSRRGPAYNEQFF. The CDR3 DNA follows: TGTGCCAGCAGCCGGCGGGGGCCGGCCTACAATGAGCAGTTCTTC.